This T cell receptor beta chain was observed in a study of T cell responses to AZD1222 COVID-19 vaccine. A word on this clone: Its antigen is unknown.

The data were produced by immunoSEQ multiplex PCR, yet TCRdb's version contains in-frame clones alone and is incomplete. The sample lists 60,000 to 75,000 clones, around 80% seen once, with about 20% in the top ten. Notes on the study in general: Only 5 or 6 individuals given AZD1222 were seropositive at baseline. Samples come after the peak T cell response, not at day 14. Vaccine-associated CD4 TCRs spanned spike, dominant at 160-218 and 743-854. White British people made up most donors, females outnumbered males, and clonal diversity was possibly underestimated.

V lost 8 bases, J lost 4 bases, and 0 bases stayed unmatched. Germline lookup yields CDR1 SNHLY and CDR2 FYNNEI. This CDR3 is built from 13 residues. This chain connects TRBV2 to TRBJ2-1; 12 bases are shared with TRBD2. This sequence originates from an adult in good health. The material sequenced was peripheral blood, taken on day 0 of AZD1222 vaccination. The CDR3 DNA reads TGTGCCAGCGGACTAGCGGGGTACAATGAGCAGTTCTTC. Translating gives CASGLAGYNEQFF.